The rows below give T cell receptor beta chains drawn from one sample of a study of blood T cell repertoires in COVID-19. Profiled with immunoSEQ multiplex PCR; TCRdb holds only in-frame clones, not every one. This sample yields about 140,000 clones, of which roughly four fifths are seen a single time; about 9.4% belongs to the top ten. The specimen was peripheral blood. All receptors come from a woman between 50 and 59 years old with active or convalescent COVID-19. CDR3s include the opening cysteine and the closing phenylalanine or tryptophan. The D gene is left open where the match is weak. Size is omitted from some rows. Given values are once, few, many or a class for expanded clones.

D	size	V	J	CDR3	DNA
NA	few	TRBV6-2/TRBV6-3	TRBJ1-2	CASSPDGVVDYGYTF	TGTGCCAGCAGCCCGGACGGGGTAGTGGACTATGGCTACACCTTC
NA	NA	TRBV7-9	TRBJ2-5	CASSLPPGTHQETQYF	TGTGCCAGCAGCTTACCGCCTGGGACACACCAAGAGACCCAGTACTTC
TRBD1	NA	TRBV6-2/TRBV6-3	TRBJ1-1	CASTPGGGQARMNTEAFF	TGTGCCAGCACCCCAGGGGGAGGACAGGCGAGGATGAACACTGAAGCTTTCTTT
TRBD1	NA	TRBV28	TRBJ2-4	CASSGRSQGVGDIQYF	TGTGCCAGCAGCGGTCGATCCCAGGGGGTGGGTGACATTCAGTACTTC
NA	NA	TRBV20-1	TRBJ2-1	CSARDLYEQFF	TGCAGTGCTAGAGATCTCTATGAGCAGTTCTTC
TRBD1	once	TRBV7-3	TRBJ2-1	CASSPGTGDLNEQFF	TGTGCCAGCAGCCCCGGGACAGGGGACCTCAATGAGCAGTTCTTC
TRBD1	NA	TRBV11-2	TRBJ2-1	CASSLGTGTYNEQFF	TGTGCCAGCAGCTTGGGGACAGGGACCTACAATGAGCAGTTCTTC
NA	NA	TRBV6-1	TRBJ1-6	CASSEGRGDNSPLHF	TGTGCCAGCAGTGAAGGGCGGGGGGATAATTCACCCCTCCACTTT
NA	NA	TRBV7-2	TRBJ2-7	CASSSRDEQYF	TGTGCCAGCAGCTCGCGGGACGAGCAGTACTTC
TRBD1	NA	TRBV2	TRBJ1-1	CASRTGNTEAFF	TGTGCCAGCCGGACAGGGAACACTGAAGCTTTCTTT
NA	NA	TRBV6-5	TRBJ2-2	CASSYLNTGELFF	TGTGCCAGCAGTTACTTAAACACCGGGGAGCTGTTTTTT
NA	NA	TRBV18	TRBJ1-1	CASFTDKPNTEAFF	TGTGCCAGTTTCACCGACAAGCCGAACACTGAAGCTTTCTTT
NA	once	TRBV29-1	TRBJ1-1	CSVEVPPGTEAFF	TGCAGCGTTGAAGTCCCCCCGGGGACTGAAGCTTTCTTT
TRBD2	NA	TRBV15	TRBJ2-3	CATSILAGRTDTQYF	TGTGCCACCAGCATACTAGCGGGCCGCACAGATACGCAGTATTTT
NA	NA	TRBV28	TRBJ2-5	CASSRRTGEQTQYF	TGTGCCAGCAGTCGAAGGACTGGGGAACAGACCCAGTACTTC
NA	NA	TRBV30	TRBJ1-5	CAWNRVNQPQHF	TGTGCCTGGAACAGAGTTAATCAGCCCCAGCATTTT
NA	NA	TRBV4-1	TRBJ2-3	CASSQEVWTSRGTTDTQYF	TGCGCCAGCAGCCAAGAGGTCTGGACTAGCAGGGGGACCACAGATACGCAGTATTTT
TRBD1	NA	TRBV7-2	TRBJ1-1	CASSLDKDRATEAFF	TGTGCCAGCAGCTTAGATAAGGACAGGGCTACTGAAGCTTTCTTT
TRBD2	NA	TRBV19	TRBJ2-1	CASSSSSGSSYNEQFF	TGTGCCAGTAGTTCTTCTAGCGGGAGCTCCTACAATGAGCAGTTCTTC
TRBD2	NA	TRBV19	TRBJ2-1	CASSIDGASGSTPNNEQFF	TGTGCCAGTAGTATTGACGGGGCTAGCGGGAGTACCCCTAACAATGAGCAGTTCTTC
TRBD1	NA	TRBV6-5	TRBJ1-6	CASKEGTAYNSPLHF	TGTGCCAGCAAAGAAGGGACAGCCTATAATTCACCCCTCCACTTT
TRBD1	once	TRBV19	TRBJ1-6	CASSPTGDFSPLHF	TGTGCCAGTAGTCCGACAGGGGACTTTTCACCCCTCCACTTT
NA	few	TRBV7-9	TRBJ1-4	CASSLDRREEKLFF	TGTGCCAGCAGCTTAGACAGGAGGGAGGAAAAACTGTTTTTT
TRBD1	NA	TRBV7-2	TRBJ2-1	CASSWAGGSYNEQFF	TGTGCCAGCAGCTGGGCAGGGGGTTCCTACAATGAGCAGTTCTTC
TRBD2	NA	TRBV19	TRBJ2-1	CASSRIPAGGDNEQFF	TGTGCCAGTAGTAGAATCCCGGCGGGAGGGGACAATGAGCAGTTCTTC
TRBD1	once	TRBV2	TRBJ1-4	CASRASTGSEKLFF	TGTGCCAGCAGGGCTTCGACAGGGTCTGAAAAACTGTTTTTT
NA	NA	TRBV5-8	TRBJ1-2	CASSLSNRNYGYTF	TGTGCCAGCAGCTTATCCAACAGGAACTATGGCTACACCTTC
TRBD1	NA	TRBV5-1	TRBJ1-1	CASSLRQGGTEAFF	TGCGCCAGCAGCTTAAGACAGGGAGGCACTGAAGCTTTCTTT
NA	NA	TRBV19	TRBJ1-2	CASSRLSGKDGYGYTF	TGTGCCAGTAGTCGTTTATCGGGGAAGGACGGCTATGGCTACACCTTC